The 21 T cell receptor beta chains below were found in one sample sequenced in a study of shared clonotypes between healthy human individuals. The table came from immunoSEQ multiplex PCR; TCRdb's copy has only in-frame clones and leaves some out. The data hold fewer than 550,000 clones, with 60% to 80% observed a single time. Sequenced input: PBMCs. These receptors all come from a woman in her forties in good health. Some clones in this sample may be carry-over from other donors' samples.

The chain joins TRBV30 to TRBJ1-2, with D tentatively TRBD1 (5 bases). Deletions cut 4 bases from V and 4 bases from J, with 16 bases between. The CDR3 contains 14 residues. Germline CDR1 GTSNPN, CDR2 SVGIG (reference sequence). The CDR3 nucleotides read TGTGCCTGGACCCCGAGGGGACTATCCTATGGCTACACCTTC. This gives the protein CAWTPRGLSYGYTF. The variable domain in full, with the rest retrieved from reference TRBV30 and TRBJ1-2, is SQTIHQWPATLVQPVGSPLSLECTVEGTSNPNLYWYRQAAGRGLQLLFYSVGIGQISSEVPQNLSASRPQDRQFILSSKKLLLSDSGFYLCAWTPRGLSYGYTFGSGTRLTVV.

The J gene is TRBJ1-2, the V gene TRBV28, with no clear D. Per the germline V gene, CDR1 is MDHEN and CDR2 is SYDVKM. This CDR3 spans 15 amino acids. V gave up 2 bases and J gave up 4 bases, with 14 bases separating them. This chain's CDR3 is CASSLASRGGYGYTF. The CDR3 DNA sequence: TGTGCCAGCAGTTTAGCGAGCCGGGGAGGCTATGGCTACACCTTC.

This clone has only one observation. Other DNA sequences within the sample encode an identical CDR3. This chain uses TRBV28 with TRBJ2-1, with D uncertain. The germline CDR1 and CDR2 sequences are MDHEN and SYDVKM. Trimming took off 5 bases at V and 8 bases at J, with 7 bases between the two ends. There are 11 residues in the CDR3. DNA for the CDR3: TGTGCCAGCAGTCTATTCGATGAGCAGTTCTTC. Translating it yields CASSLFDEQFF.

The CDR3 DNA follows: TGTGCCAGCAGCGAGACTAGCGGGGCGTTCACAGATACGCAGTATTTT. Residues: CASSETSGAFTDTQYF. V is TRBV2 and J is TRBJ2-3, with 11 bases identical to TRBD2. The CDR3 length is 16 residues. Trimming took 6 bases from V and 2 from J; bases not matched to a gene: 7. CDR1 is SNHLY and CDR2 is FYNNEI in the germline V gene.

This clone was seen only a few times. CDR3 loop: CASSEASNSYEQYF. The CDR3 nucleotides read TGTGCCAGCAGTGAAGCTTCCAACTCCTACGAGCAGTACTTC. The V call is TRBV6-1, the J call TRBJ2-7; D call uncertain. Germline values: CDR1 MNHNS, CDR2 SASEGT. CDR3 length: 14 residues. V gave up 0 bases and J gave up 0 bases, with 6 bases separating them.

CDR3 residues: CASSNGFEQYF. In nucleotides, the CDR3 is TGCGCCAGCAGCAATGGTTTTGAGCAGTACTTC. This chain joins TRBV4-1 and TRBJ2-7; D gene unclear. Germline V lookup: CDR1 MGHRA, CDR2 YSYEKL. Trimming removed 5 bases from V and 7 bases from J, with 9 bases in between. The CDR3 covers 11 residues.

This clone was found a few times. V is TRBV10-3 and J is TRBJ1-4, with 7 bases matching TRBD1. Trimming removed 10 bases from V and 3 bases from J; junction bases left unmatched: 8. The CDR3 has 14 amino acids. Germline-derived CDR1 and CDR2 are ENHRY and SYGVKD. DNA for the CDR3: TGTGCCACAACAGGGGACAAGCCTAATGAAAAACTGTTTTTT. Encoded protein: CATTGDKPNEKLFF.

J is TRBJ2-1 and V is TRBV11-3; 11 bases fit TRBD2. The CDR3 loop spans 16 amino acids. Trimming removed 5 bases from V and 2 bases from J; junction bases left unmatched: 5. The germline V gene has CDR1 SGHNT and CDR2 YENEEA. This chain's CDR3 is CASSRGLAGTYNEQFF. CDR3 in DNA: TGTGCCAGCAGCCGTGGACTAGCGGGTACCTACAATGAGCAGTTCTTC. The complete variable domain, with remaining parts taken from reference TRBV11-3 and TRBJ2-1, reads EAGVVQSPRYKIIEKKQPVAFWCNPISGHNTLYWYLQNLGQGPELLIRYENEEAVDDSQLPKDRFSAERLKGVDSTLKIQPAELGDSAVYLCASSRGLAGTYNEQFFGPGTRLTVL.

This clone was counted a single time. V is TRBV11-2 and J is TRBJ2-3; possible D gene TRBD2, 6 bases. Germline V gives CDR1 SGHAT, CDR2 FQNNGV. The CDR3 has 15 amino acids. Trimming shortened V by 5 bases and J by 11 bases, and 23 bases separated the two germline ends. CDR3 coding DNA: TGTGCCAGCAGCCCAGGGCTTTTCCAGTCCGGGGGGCAGTATTTT. Its translation is CASSPGLFQSGGQYF.

This clone was picked up one time. The chain uses TRBV28 and TRBJ2-1; 11 bases map to TRBD2. From germline, CDR1 is MDHEN and CDR2 SYDVKM. The CDR3 has 16 residues. J lost 0 bases, V lost 10 bases, and 8 bases had no gene match. Here the CDR3 reads CATMTSGKSSYNEQFF. As DNA, the CDR3 is TGTGCCACCATGACTAGCGGGAAAAGCTCCTACAATGAGCAGTTCTTC.

The genes are TRBV6-5 and TRBJ2-7; 8 bases line up with TRBD2. The V segment lost 2 bases and the J segment 3 bases; nucleotides outside the gene matches: 3. The CDR3 has 14 amino acids. In germline, CDR1 is MNHEY, CDR2 SVGAGI. The CDR3, as DNA: TGTGCCAGCAGTTACGTAGCGGGACTCTACGAGCAGTACTTC. This gives the protein CASSYVAGLYEQYF.

In this sample, this clone turned up a few times. This chain uses TRBV30 with TRBJ1-1; D ambiguous. CDR3 size: 13 residues. Between the trimmed V and J ends, which lost 2 bases and 1 base, there was a span of 8 bases. Germline V gene sequence: CDR1 GTSNPN, CDR2 SVGIG (reference sequence). CDR3 sequence: CAWSFTGNTEAFF. CDR3 nucleotide sequence: TGTGCCTGGAGTTTCACGGGGAACACTGAAGCTTTCTTT.

This chain links TRBV21-1 with TRBJ2-3; the listed D gene, TRBD2, was not tested against the DNA. TRBV21-1 is a pseudogene. The CDR3 extends over 17 amino acids. In nucleotides, the CDR3 is TGTGCCAGCAGCAAAAGGAGGTCTAGCGGGAGCGAGGATACGCAGTATTTT. Its protein is CASSKRRSSGSEDTQYF.

J is TRBJ2-7 and V is TRBV18, with TRBD1 matching over 9 bases. Trimming cost V 4 bases and J 2 bases; bases outside gene matches: 3. Germline V CDR1 and CDR2: KGHSH, LQKENI. The CDR3 consists of 14 residues. CDR3 coding DNA: TGTGCCAGCTCACTCCGGGACAGGGCCTACGAGCAGTACTTC. Encoded protein: CASSLRDRAYEQYF.

This clone was counted only a few times. V gene TRBV5-1 combines with J gene TRBJ2-7, with 8 bases aligning to TRBD1. CDR1 and CDR2 from the germline V gene are SGHRS and YFSETQ. The V segment lost 1 base and the J segment 5 bases; nucleotides outside the gene matches: 5. This CDR3 spans 14 amino acids. The CDR3 region has the DNA TGCGCCAGCAGCTTGATCCAGGGGGCCAACGAGCAGTACTTC. Its translation is CASSLIQGANEQYF.

The chain carries TRBV7-9 and TRBJ2-5, with a possible D match to TRBD2 (5 bases). Trimming cost V 5 bases and J 1 base, with 11 bases left between them. Germline CDR1 SEHNR, CDR2 FQNEAQ (reference sequence). The CDR3 contains 14 residues. CDR3 loop: CASSPSSGQETQYF. The CDR3 DNA follows: TGTGCCAGCAGCCCCTCCAGCGGCCAAGAGACCCAGTACTTC.

The genes are TRBV19 and TRBJ2-5; maybe TRBD1 (7 bases). V was trimmed by 8 bases and J by 5 bases, leaving 15 bases between them. Germline CDR1 is LNHDA and CDR2 is SQIVND (reference sequence). The CDR3 sequence is 13 residues long. CDR3 sequence reads: CASATTGRETQYF. The CDR3 DNA sequence: TGTGCCAGTGCCACGACAGGGAGGGAGACCCAGTACTTC. Using reference TRBV19 and TRBJ2-5 for the parts outside the CDR3, the full variable domain is DGGITQSPKYLFRKEGQNVTLSCEQNLNHDAMYWYRQDPGQGLRLIYYSQIVNDFQKGDIAEGYSVSREKKESFPLTVTSAQKNPTAFYLCASATTGRETQYFGPGTRLLVL.

CDR3 sequence reads: CSAPGRPEQFF. CDR3 DNA: TGCAGTGCCCCGGGACGTCCAGAGCAGTTCTTC. J is TRBJ2-1 and V is TRBV20-1, with D possibly being TRBD1 or TRBD2 (5 bases each). Germline assignment: CDR1 DFQATT and CDR2 SNEGSKA (reference sequence). V lost 6 bases to trimming and J lost 10 bases, with 13 bases between them. There are 11 residues in the CDR3.

This rearrangement joins TRBV10-2 to TRBJ2-7; 9 nucleotides agree with TRBD1. J was trimmed by 6 bases and V by 10 bases; bases with no gene match: 7. The CDR3 consists of 12 residues. Germline-derived CDR1 and CDR2 are WSHSY and SAAADI. In DNA form, the CDR3 reads TGCGCCACCCAGGGACAGGGAGGCGAGCAGTACTTC. It is translated as CATQGQGGEQYF.

This clone was picked up one time. This rearrangement joins TRBV10-2 to TRBJ2-1; possibly TRBD2 for D (5 bases). Trimming left V 6 bases short and J 6 bases short, with 6 bases between. CDR3 length: 11 residues. Looked up from germline, CDR1 is WSHSY and CDR2 is SAAADI. The CDR3 sequence: CASRRANEQFF. CDR3 nucleotides: TGCGCCAGCAGGAGGGCCAATGAGCAGTTCTTC.

The J gene is TRBJ2-7, the V gene TRBV10-3; TRBD1 aligns across 10 bases. This CDR3 has 11 residues. CDR1 is ENHRY, CDR2 SYGVKD, per germline. The J segment lost 5 bases and the V segment lost 9 bases, leaving 1 base of the junction unmatched. CDR3 nucleotide sequence: TGTGCCATAGGGACAGGGGACGAGCAGTACTTC. This encodes CAIGTGDEQYF.